These 19 T cell receptor beta chains came from one sample sequenced in a study of blood T cells in healthy people across ages. With a J-beta primer mix and a sample-barcoded 5' primer, a second PCR ran roughly 6 to 12 cycles. TCRdb processed the 5' RACE reads anew with MiXCR; each CDR3 protein has one entry. The sample has hundreds of thousands of distinct CDR3 sequences; around three fifths are singletons. The sample was blood. These receptors came from a man aged 55 to 70 in good health.

The CDR3 region has the DNA TGCGCCAGCAGCTCCGGGACAGCCGAGACCCAGTACTTC. Protein: CASSSGTAETQYF. The chain links TRBV5-1 to TRBJ2-5; TRBD1 aligns across 7 bases. V lost 3 bases and J lost 5; bases outside the gene matches: 4. Germline V lookup: CDR1 SGHRS, CDR2 YFSETQ. This CDR3 has 13 amino acids.

This clonotype was seen a handful of times. The V gene is TRBV6-5, the J gene TRBJ2-5, with TRBD1 matching 8 bases. The CDR3 runs to 15 residues. Per germline, CDR1 MNHEY and CDR2 SVGAGI. V lost 4 bases to trimming and J lost 11 bases; unmatched junction nucleotides: 15. The CDR3 is CASSSGQGGYNEQYF. CDR3 coding DNA: TGTGCCAGCAGTTCTGGACAGGGAGGTTACAATGAGCAGTACTTC.

The V gene is TRBV3-1, the J gene TRBJ2-7; no reliable D call. With the DNA end fitting TRBJ2-5 better, the J assignment may be wrong. The CDR3 spans 12 residues. Germline V CDR1 and CDR2: LGHDT, YNNKEL (reference sequence). CDR3 region: CASSQSLETQYF. DNA for the CDR3: TGTGCCAGCAGCCAAAGTTTGGAGACCCAGTACTTC.

In its sample, this clonotype was seen a few times. The CDR3 nucleotides read TGCAGTGCTGGGGACAGGGGGCTCTATGGCTACACCTTC. Its translation is CSAGDRGLYGYTF. This chain connects TRBV20-1 to TRBJ1-2; TRBD1 aligns across 12 bases. Losses at the gene ends were 5 bases for V and 4 bases for J; bases not matched to a gene: 2. Germline loops: CDR1 DFQATT, CDR2 SNEGSKA (reference sequence). The CDR3 totals 13 residues.

CDR3 in amino acids: CSAPDRGHRNEQFF. DNA of the CDR3: TGCAGTGCCCCGGACAGGGGGCATAGGAATGAGCAGTTCTTC. The V gene is TRBV20-1, the J gene TRBJ2-1, with 11 bases identical to TRBD1. Unmatched junction bases numbered 8, after V lost 6 bases and J lost 7 bases. From germline, CDR1 is DFQATT and CDR2 SNEGSKA (reference sequence). This CDR3 has 14 residues.

J is TRBJ1-1 and V is TRBV3-1; a possible D gene is TRBD1 (5 bases). The CDR3 covers 15 residues. Germline assignment: CDR1 LGHDT and CDR2 YNNKEL (reference sequence). The V end lost 5 bases, the J end lost 5 bases, and 18 bases lay between the germline ends. The CDR3 reads CASSMTSGRGTEAFF. DNA of the CDR3: TGTGCCAGCAGCATGACTTCAGGGAGGGGTACTGAAGCTTTCTTT. Full variable domain (outside the CDR3, taken from reference TRBV3-1 and TRBJ1-1): DTAVSQTPKYLVTQMGNDKSIKCEQNLGHDTMYWYKQDSKKFLKIMFSYNNKELIINETVPNRFSPKSPDKAHLNLHINSLELGDSAVYFCASSMTSGRGTEAFFGQGTRLTVV.

Turning to this clonotype: One junction end does not reproduce the germline sequence, and a read error may be involved. V gene TRBV20-1 combines with J gene TRBJ2-7, with TRBD1 matching over 9 bases. The CDR3 is 14 amino acids. Germline lookup yields CDR1 DFQATT and CDR2 SNEGSKA (reference sequence). The CDR3 nucleotides are TGCAGTGCCAGAGCGGGACAGGGTAACCACGAGCAGTACTTC. Protein: CSARAGQGNHEQYF.

The chain joins TRBV4-1 to TRBJ1-2; D is possibly TRBD1 (5 bases). The V gene's germline CDR1 is MGHRA and CDR2 YSYEKL. This CDR3 is built from 14 residues. Trimming took off 3 bases at V and 8 bases at J, with 16 bases between the two ends. For the CDR3, the DNA is TGCGCCAGCAGCCAGGGGCCAGTCCCCTACGGCTACACCTTC. The encoded protein is CASSQGPVPYGYTF.

This clonotype was counted between two and nine times. The chain employs TRBV29-1 and TRBJ2-6; TRBD1 is a possible D gene (6 bases). From germline, CDR1 is SQVTM and CDR2 ANQGSEA. CDR3 length: 16 residues. V shed 4 bases and J shed 0 bases, with 13 bases lying between them. This chain's CDR3 is CSVVRTVSSGANVLTF. DNA for the CDR3: TGCAGCGTTGTAAGGACAGTAAGCTCTGGGGCCAACGTCCTGACTTTC. The full variable domain, in which reference TRBV29-1 and TRBJ2-6 provide the parts outside the CDR3, is SAVISQKPSRDICQRGTSLTIQCQVDSQVTMMFWYRQQPGQSLTLIATANQGSEATYESGFVIDKFPISRPNLTFSTLTVSNMSPEDSSIYLCSVVRTVSSGANVLTFGAGSRLTVL.

This clonotype was seen just once. This clone may be a read error of a much larger clone one base away. CDR3 residues: CASSYRGLTYNVQFF. The CDR3 DNA is TGTGCCAGCAGCTACAGGGGGCTAACCTACAATGTGCAGTTCTTC. This sequence joins TRBV7-2 and TRBJ2-1; 9 bases match TRBD1. Germline CDR1 and CDR2: SGHTA and FQGNSA. The CDR3 is made up of 15 amino acids.

The chain combines TRBV3-1 with TRBJ2-3; tentative D call: TRBD2 (5 bases). V lost 2 bases, J lost 1 base, and 16 bases lay in between. Per germline, CDR1 LGHDT and CDR2 YNNKEL (reference sequence). The CDR3 contains 17 residues. The CDR3 spells CASSQPLTSRGTDTQYF. Here the CDR3 DNA reads TGTGCCAGCAGCCAACCCCTAACTAGTCGCGGCACAGATACGCAGTATTTT.

CDR3 in amino acids: CASTRNGGAQETQYF. DNA for the CDR3: TGTGCCAGCACCCGAAACGGGGGGGCCCAAGAGACCCAGTACTTC. The V gene is TRBV12-3 or TRBV12-4, the J gene TRBJ2-5; 8 bases fit TRBD2. V trimming: 7 bases; J trimming: 1 base; junction bases outside the gene matches: 8. This CDR3 contains 15 residues.

The J gene is TRBJ2-5, the V gene TRBV9, with TRBD1 matching 8 bases. The CDR3 covers 15 residues. V gave up 2 bases and J gave up 5 bases; unmatched junction bases: 8. The germline gives CDR1 SGDLS, CDR2 YYNGEE. The CDR3: CASSVRRQGWETQYF. In nucleotides, the CDR3 is TGTGCCAGCAGCGTCCGCCGACAGGGGTGGGAGACCCAGTACTTC.

The genes are TRBV7-9 and TRBJ1-1; no firm D call. The V and J ends lost 1 base and 12 bases respectively, with 9 bases between them. CDR3 length equals 11 residues. CDR1 SEHNR and CDR2 FQNEAQ come from the germline V gene (reference sequence). The CDR3: CASSLDGNPFF. In nucleotides, the CDR3 is TGTGCCAGCAGCTTAGACGGGAACCCTTTCTTT.

This clonotype was seen a single time. The chain employs TRBV5-1 and TRBJ2-2; the match to TRBD1 covers 9 bases. The V segment lost 1 base and the J segment 4 bases; nucleotides outside the gene matches: 11. The germline gives CDR1 SGHRS, CDR2 YFSETQ. The CDR3 extends over 18 amino acids. This CDR3 is CASSLTFGQGSGTGELFF. CDR3 nucleotide sequence: TGCGCCAGCAGCTTGACCTTCGGACAGGGGTCGGGCACCGGGGAGCTGTTTTTT.

The chain joins TRBV6-4 to TRBJ2-1; D is unclear. Germline values: CDR1 MRHNA, CDR2 SNTAGT. This CDR3 is 16 amino acids long. The V and J ends lost 4 bases and 0 bases respectively, with 13 bases between them. This chain's CDR3 is CASSVIGLSSYNEQFF. The CDR3 DNA is TGTGCCAGCAGTGTTATTGGGCTAAGCTCCTACAATGAGCAGTTCTTC.

The sample holds a few counts of this clonotype. This chain joins TRBV12-3 or TRBV12-4 and TRBJ1-1; no reliable D call. The CDR3 contains 14 residues. V shed 3 bases and J shed 5 bases, with 13 bases lying between them. The CDR3 nucleotides read TGTGCCAGCAGTTTGGCGGGAGGGAGGACTGAAGCTTTCTTT. It specifies CASSLAGGRTEAFF.

This clonotype was seen many times. The chain has TRBV6-6 and TRBJ1-6; D might be TRBD1 (6 bases). Germline V gene sequence: CDR1 MNHNY, CDR2 SVGAGI (reference sequence). Between the trimmed V and J ends, which lost 5 bases and 9 bases, there was a span of 17 bases. This CDR3 contains 15 residues. The CDR3 DNA reads TGTGCCAGCAGTCCCCTTTACTTAGGGGGTTCACCCCTCCACTTT. This gives the protein CASSPLYLGGSPLHF.

The table lists this clonotype with many counts. This chain joins TRBV7-2 and TRBJ1-4; weak D call: TRBD1 (6 bases). Germline values: CDR1 SGHTA, CDR2 FQGNSA. This CDR3 has 16 residues. The germline V and J ends were trimmed by 0 bases and 6 bases, with 14 bases remaining between them. This CDR3 reads CASSLAAGAVDEKLFF. The DNA for the CDR3 is TGTGCCAGCAGCTTAGCGGCGGGGGCAGTCGATGAAAAACTGTTTTTT.